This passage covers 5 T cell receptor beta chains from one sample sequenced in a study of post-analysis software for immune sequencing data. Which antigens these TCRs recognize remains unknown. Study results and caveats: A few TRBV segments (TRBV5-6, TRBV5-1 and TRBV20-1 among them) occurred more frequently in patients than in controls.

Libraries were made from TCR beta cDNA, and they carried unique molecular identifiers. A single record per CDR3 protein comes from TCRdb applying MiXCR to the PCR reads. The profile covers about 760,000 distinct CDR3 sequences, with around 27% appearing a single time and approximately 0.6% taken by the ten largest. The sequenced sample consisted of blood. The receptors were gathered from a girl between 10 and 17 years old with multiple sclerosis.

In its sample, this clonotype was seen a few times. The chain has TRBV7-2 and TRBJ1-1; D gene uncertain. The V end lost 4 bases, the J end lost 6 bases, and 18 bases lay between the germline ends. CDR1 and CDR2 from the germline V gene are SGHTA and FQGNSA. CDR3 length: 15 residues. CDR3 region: CASSSIPRFGAEAFF. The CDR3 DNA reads TGTGCCAGCAGCTCCATACCCCGCTTCGGAGCTGAAGCTTTCTTT. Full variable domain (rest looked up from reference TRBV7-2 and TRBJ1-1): GAGVSQSPSNKVTEKGKDVELRCDPISGHTALYWYRQSLGQGLEFLIYFQGNSAPDKSGLPSDRFSAERTGGSVSTLTIQRTQQEDSAVYLCASSSIPRFGAEAFFGQGTRLTVV.

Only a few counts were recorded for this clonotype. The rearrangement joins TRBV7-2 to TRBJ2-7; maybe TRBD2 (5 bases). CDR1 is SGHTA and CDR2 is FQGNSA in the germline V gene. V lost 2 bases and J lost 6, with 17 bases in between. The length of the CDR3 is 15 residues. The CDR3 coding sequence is TGTGCCAGCAGCTTAACCCCGGGCCCCGGAGGCGAGCAGTACTTC. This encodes CASSLTPGPGGEQYF.

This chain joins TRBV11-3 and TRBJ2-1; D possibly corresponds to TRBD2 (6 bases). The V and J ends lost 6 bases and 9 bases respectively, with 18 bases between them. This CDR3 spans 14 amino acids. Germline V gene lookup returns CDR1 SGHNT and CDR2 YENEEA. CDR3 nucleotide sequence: TGTGCCAGCAGTTACGGGACTCGTGGTGGTGAGCAGTTCTTC. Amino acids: CASSYGTRGGEQFF.

CDR3: CSVTGHGNEKLFF. The CDR3 DNA is TGCAGCGTCACGGGACATGGAAATGAAAAACTGTTTTTT. The chain recombines TRBV29-1 with TRBJ1-4; D might be TRBD1 (6 bases). The CDR3 has 13 amino acids. Per germline, CDR1 SQVTM and CDR2 ANQGSEA. With 6 bases removed from V and 5 bases from J, the gap between germline ends came to 13 bases.

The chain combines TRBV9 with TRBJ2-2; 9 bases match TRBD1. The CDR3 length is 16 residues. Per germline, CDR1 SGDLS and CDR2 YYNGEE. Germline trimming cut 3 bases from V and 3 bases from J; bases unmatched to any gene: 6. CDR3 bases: TGTGCCAGCAGCGCCACAGGGGGCTATGACACCGGGGAGCTGTTTTTT. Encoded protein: CASSATGGYDTGELFF. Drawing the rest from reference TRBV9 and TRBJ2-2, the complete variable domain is DSGVTQTPKHLITATGQRVTLRCSPRSGDLSVYWYQQSLDQGLQFLIQYYNGEERAKGNILERFSAQQFPDLHSELNLSSLELGDSALYFCASSATGGYDTGELFFGEGSRLTVL.